These 14 T cell receptor beta chains came from one sample sequenced in a study of chemoradiotherapy in HPV16-positive cancers. Only in-frame clones appear in the TCRdb table, and some are missing; sequencing was by immunoSEQ multiplex PCR. The table has about 12,000 clones, about 72% seen once. The specimen was collected from a patient who underwent chemoradiotherapy. The receptors stem from a human donor with HPV-associated anogenital cancer.

The rearrangement joins TRBV9 to TRBJ1-1; no definite D call. The CDR3 sequence is 14 residues long. V was cut by 0 bases and J by 1 base, with 7 bases left in between. Looked up from germline, CDR1 is SGDLS and CDR2 is YYNGEE. The CDR3 spells CASSVAPENTEAFF. Here the CDR3 DNA reads TGTGCCAGCAGCGTAGCTCCGGAGAACACTGAAGCTTTCTTT. Variable domain in full (rest from reference TRBV9 and TRBJ1-1): DSGVTQTPKHLITATGQRVTLRCSPRSGDLSVYWYQQSLDQGLQFLIQYYNGEERAKGNILERFSAQQFPDLHSELNLSSLELGDSALYFCASSVAPENTEAFFGQGTRLTVV.

This chain connects TRBV6-5 to TRBJ1-1, with 7 bases identical to TRBD1. Trimming at V came to 4 bases and at J to 8 bases, leaving 10 bases not matched to a gene. CDR3 length equals 14 residues. Germline assignment: CDR1 MNHEY and CDR2 SVGAGI. Written as DNA, the CDR3 is TGTGCCAGCAGTTTCAACAGGGGCCTCGGGGAAGCTTTCTTT. As protein: CASSFNRGLGEAFF.

The chain carries TRBV14 and TRBJ1-1; a possible D gene is TRBD1 (6 bases). Germline-derived CDR1 and CDR2 are SGHDN and FVKESK. V dropped 4 bases and J dropped 3 bases, with 12 bases sitting between them. The CDR3 loop spans 14 amino acids. The CDR3 is CASSLYREDTEAFF. The DNA of the CDR3 is TGTGCCAGCAGCCTATACAGGGAAGACACTGAAGCTTTCTTT.

This sequence joins TRBV7-2 and TRBJ1-6; tentatively, D is TRBD1 (6 bases). The CDR3 runs 13 residues. The V gene lost 5 bases and the J gene lost 13 bases, with 15 bases spanning the gap. Germline V gene lookup returns CDR1 SGHTA and CDR2 FQGNSA. The CDR3 here is CASSPRQGTPLHF. The CDR3 nucleotides are TGTGCCAGCAGCCCCCGCCAGGGGACCCCCCTCCACTTT.

The V call is TRBV7-9, the J call TRBJ1-2, with D possibly being TRBD1 (5 bases). Germline CDR1 reads SEHNR; CDR2 reads FQNEAQ (reference sequence). The CDR3 spans 16 residues. The V and J ends lost 5 bases and 3 bases respectively, with 19 bases between them. CDR3 region: CASSPQDSSNHYGYTF. Here the CDR3 DNA reads TGTGCCAGCAGCCCCCAAGACAGTTCCAACCACTATGGCTACACCTTC.

This clone has just one count. The chain is built from TRBV5-8 and TRBJ1-5; D uncertain. The CDR3 loop spans 16 amino acids. Trimming removed 4 bases at V and 3 bases at J, with 17 bases between. The V gene's germline CDR1 is SGHTS and CDR2 YDEGEE. Written as DNA, the CDR3 is TGTGCCAGCAGCCCGCCCTCGGGAGGTCTCAATCAGCCCCAGCATTTT. Translation: CASSPPSGGLNQPQHF. The full variable domain, rest sourced from reference TRBV5-8 and TRBJ1-5, is EAGVTQSPTHLIKTRGQQATLRCSPISGHTSVYWYQQALGLGLQFLLWYDEGEERNRGNFPPRFSGRQFPNYSSELNVNALELEDSALYLCASSPPSGGLNQPQHFGDGTRLSIL.

V is TRBV18 and J is TRBJ2-5, with 7 bases lining up with TRBD2. CDR1 and CDR2 (germline): KGHSH, LQKENI. Germline trimming cut 3 bases from V and 2 bases from J; bases unmatched to any gene: 6. This CDR3 has 15 residues. CDR3 coding DNA: TGTGCCAGCTCACCCGCAGAGGGACTACAAGAGACCCAGTACTTC. It is translated as CASSPAEGLQETQYF.

The chain carries TRBV7-3 and TRBJ2-1, with D perhaps TRBD1 (5 bases). Trimming removed 2 bases at V and 6 bases at J, with 14 bases between. CDR1 is SGHTA and CDR2 is FQGTGA in the germline V gene. The CDR3 is made up of 15 amino acids. CDR3 amino acids: CASSLGQGVSNEQFF. The CDR3 DNA reads TGTGCCAGCAGCTTAGGGCAGGGTGTCAGCAATGAGCAGTTCTTC.

The rearrangement links TRBV9 to TRBJ1-4; TRBD1 might be the D (5 bases). V was trimmed by 4 bases and J by 13 bases, leaving 17 bases between them. This CDR3 spans 13 amino acids. Germline CDR1 and CDR2: SGDLS and YYNGEE. CDR3 DNA sequence: TGTGCCAGCAGCCCCCGTGGCCGGGACCGACTGTTTTTT. It translates to CASSPRGRDRLFF. Full variable domain (rest looked up from reference TRBV9 and TRBJ1-4): DSGVTQTPKHLITATGQRVTLRCSPRSGDLSVYWYQQSLDQGLQFLIQYYNGEERAKGNILERFSAQQFPDLHSELNLSSLELGDSALYFCASSPRGRDRLFFGSGTQLSVL.

This chain uses TRBV19 with TRBJ2-1, with 7 bases aligning to TRBD2. This CDR3 has 13 residues. Germline CDR1 is LNHDA and CDR2 is SQIVND (reference sequence). Trimming at V came to 0 bases and at J to 10 bases, leaving 3 bases not matched to a gene. The CDR3 coding sequence is TGTGCCAGTAGTATAGATCGGCGGGGGGAGCAGTTCTTC. Protein product: CASSIDRRGEQFF. Full variable domain (rest looked up from reference TRBV19 and TRBJ2-1): DGGITQSPKYLFRKEGQNVTLSCEQNLNHDAMYWYRQDPGQGLRLIYYSQIVNDFQKGDIAEGYSVSREKKESFPLTVTSAQKNPTAFYLCASSIDRRGEQFFGPGTRLTVL.

The genes are TRBV10-3 and TRBJ2-1; 7 nucleotides line up with TRBD1. Germline CDR1 and CDR2: ENHRY and SYGVKD. The V and J ends lost 6 bases and 2 bases, in that order; junction bases with no gene match: 4. The CDR3 length is 14 residues. DNA of the CDR3: TGTGCCATCAGCCGGGACAGCGCCTACAATGAGCAGTTCTTC. Translation gives CAISRDSAYNEQFF.

The chain recombines TRBV10-3 with TRBJ2-1; 8 nucleotides line up with TRBD1. Trimming took 6 bases from V and 9 from J; bases not matched to a gene: 10. This CDR3 region has 14 residues. Germline V gives CDR1 ENHRY, CDR2 SYGVKD. The DNA for the CDR3 is TGTGCCATCAGGAGGACAGGGAGTTTGGCTGAGCAGTTCTTC. Encoded protein: CAIRRTGSLAEQFF.

V gene TRBV14 combines with J gene TRBJ1-2, with D possibly being TRBD1 (5 bases). V was cut by 0 bases and J by 0 bases, with 14 bases left in between. Germline V CDR1 and CDR2: SGHDN, FVKESK. This CDR3 is 17 amino acids long. The CDR3 coding sequence is TGTGCCAGCAGCCAAGACTCGGCCGTGGGGGCTAACTATGGCTACACCTTC. Protein product: CASSQDSAVGANYGYTF.

V and J are TRBV15 and TRBJ1-2; D unclear. CDR3 size: 14 residues. Trimming took off 3 bases at V and 1 base at J, with 9 bases between the two ends. The V gene's germline CDR1 is LNHNV and CDR2 YYDKDF (reference sequence). CDR3 residues: CATSRGYSNYGYTF. In nucleotides, the CDR3 is TGTGCCACCAGCAGGGGGTACAGTAACTATGGCTACACCTTC.